The 21 T cell receptor beta chains given below trace back to one sample, sequenced in a study of identifying expanded T cells in peripheral blood (dated by TCRdb to the late 2010s). Library preparation used the immunoSEQ multiplex PCR assay. Held by TCRdb, this immuneACCESS table contains in-frame sequences only and omits some clones. Under half of the omission traces to an unresolved V gene where checked; the cause of the rest is unknown. Across this sample there are nearly 60,000 clones, with approximately 89% seen only once. In total, the top ten clones hold around 3.5% of the sample. What was sequenced was blood. The receptors were gathered from a person between 18 and 75 years old in good health.

The chain employs TRBV4-1 and TRBJ1-3; D is uncertain. Germline lookup yields CDR1 MGHRA and CDR2 YSYEKL. The CDR3 contains 15 residues. Trimming removed 4 bases from V and 0 bases from J, with 10 bases in between. In DNA, the CDR3 is TGCGCCAGCAGCCCGACGGCGGCCTCTGGAAACACCATATATTTT. Translated: CASSPTAASGNTIYF.

This rearrangement joins TRBV7-2 to TRBJ2-5; possible D gene TRBD1, 6 bases. The V gene's germline CDR1 is SGHTA and CDR2 FQGNSA. V shed 5 bases and J shed 1 base, with 11 bases lying between them. The CDR3 sequence is 14 residues long. CDR3: CASSKQGSQETQYF. The CDR3 bases are TGTGCCAGCAGCAAACAGGGATCCCAAGAGACCCAGTACTTC.

V gene TRBV4-3 combines with J gene TRBJ1-5; no clear D. The germline CDR1 and CDR2 sequences are LGHNA and YSLEER. The V and J ends lost 4 bases and 2 bases respectively, with 6 bases between them. CDR3 length: 13 amino acids. The CDR3, as DNA: TGCGCCAGCAGCCCCGGCGGCAATCAGCCCCAGCATTTT. The encoded protein is CASSPGGNQPQHF.

The rearrangement uses TRBV6-5 and TRBJ2-2; TRBD2 matches 11 bases. With 8 bases clipped from V and 6 bases from J, the junction kept 5 bases outside the gene matches. Germline-derived CDR1 and CDR2 are MNHEY and SVGAGI. This CDR3 has 14 residues. The CDR3 DNA reads TGTGCCAGCGGAACTAGCGGGAGAGCCGGGGAGCTGTTTTTT. Amino acid sequence: CASGTSGRAGELFF.

The rearrangement joins TRBV5-1 to TRBJ2-2, with a possible D match to TRBD1 (6 bases). Germline values: CDR1 SGHRS, CDR2 YFSETQ. The CDR3 spans 14 residues. V lost 5 bases to trimming and J lost 5 bases, with 13 bases between them. The CDR3 region is CASRYLQGTGELFF. CDR3 DNA sequence: TGCGCCAGCAGATACCTTCAGGGGACCGGGGAGCTGTTTTTT.

The rearrangement joins TRBV29-1 to TRBJ1-1; possible D gene TRBD1, 5 bases. V lost 7 bases, J lost 3 bases, and 12 bases lay in between. The CDR3 totals 12 residues. Per the germline V gene, CDR1 is SQVTM and CDR2 is ANQGSEA. Here the CDR3 DNA reads TGCAGCGGGGGGACGGGAGACACTGAAGCTTTCTTT. This translates into CSGGTGDTEAFF.

The V call is TRBV4-2, the J call TRBJ2-7, with 12 nucleotides matching TRBD2. Germline lookup yields CDR1 LGHNA and CDR2 YNFKEQ. The CDR3 sequence is 21 residues long. V gave up 1 base and J gave up 4 bases; unmatched junction bases: 20. CDR3 sequence (DNA): TGTGCCAGCAGCCAAGCCTACGTCCTAGCGGGAGGGCCCCGGACTGGTTACGAGCAGTACTTC. Encoded protein: CASSQAYVLAGGPRTGYEQYF.

The chain links TRBV28 to TRBJ2-1, with 10 bases lining up with TRBD2. With V trimmed by 1 base and J by 5 bases, 5 bases remained unmatched. This CDR3 region has 16 residues. CDR1 is MDHEN, CDR2 SYDVKM, per germline. For the CDR3, the DNA is TGTGCCAGCAGTTTATCCGGGACTAGCGTCAACAATGAGCAGTTCTTC. This encodes CASSLSGTSVNNEQFF.

This clone was seen once. This chain joins TRBV7-2 and TRBJ2-6, with 7 bases that match TRBD2. In germline, CDR1 is SGHTA, CDR2 FQGNSA. CDR3 size: 18 residues. J gave up 0 bases and V 0 bases, and 5 bases lay outside the gene matches. The CDR3 loop reads CASSLAGGLVSGANVLTF. The DNA of the CDR3 is TGTGCCAGCAGCTTAGCCGGGGGGTTAGTCTCTGGGGCCAACGTCCTGACTTTC.

This chain connects TRBV28 to TRBJ2-1; D tentatively fits TRBD1 or TRBD2 (5 bases each). The CDR3 has 13 residues. Germline lookup yields CDR1 MDHEN and CDR2 SYDVKM. The V end was cut by 3 bases, the J end by 5 bases, with 8 bases between. The CDR3 bases are TGTGCCAGCAGTTTGGGACCAGACAATGAGCAGTTCTTC. Encoded protein: CASSLGPDNEQFF.

J is TRBJ2-5 and V is TRBV7-9; 7 positions agree with TRBD2. Germline loops: CDR1 SEHNR, CDR2 FQNEAQ (reference sequence). The CDR3 is made up of 16 amino acids. The V and J ends lost 4 bases and 1 base, in that order; junction bases with no gene match: 9. CDR3 loop: CASSWSGASFQETQYF. The CDR3 nucleotides read TGTGCCAGCAGCTGGAGCGGGGCGTCATTCCAAGAGACCCAGTACTTC. Looking up the rest from reference TRBV7-9 and TRBJ2-5 gives the full variable domain: DTGVSQNPRHKITKRGQNVTFRCDPISEHNRLYWYRQTLGQGPEFLTYFQNEAQLEKSRLLSDRFSAERPKGSFSTLEIQRTEQGDSAMYLCASSWSGASFQETQYFGPGTRLLVL.

V is TRBV7-9 and J is TRBJ2-1; TRBD2 is a possible D gene (6 bases). The CDR3 covers 12 residues. The germline V and J ends were trimmed by 8 bases and 6 bases, with 11 bases remaining between them. Germline CDR1 is SEHNR and CDR2 is FQNEAQ (reference sequence). The CDR3 DNA follows: TGTGCCAGCGGGGGGAGGTTCAATGAGCAGTTCTTC. Translating it yields CASGGRFNEQFF.

The rearrangement uses TRBV2 and TRBJ1-4; 7 bases line up with TRBD1. The CDR3 is 16 residues long. Trimming took 6 bases from V and 0 from J; bases not matched to a gene: 7. The germline V gene encodes CDR1 SNHLY and CDR2 FYNNEI. The CDR3 nucleotides are TGTGCCAGCAGCGCGAGACAGGGTGCAACTAATGAAAAACTGTTTTTT. Translated, it gives CASSARQGATNEKLFF.

This chain joins TRBV7-2 and TRBJ1-1, with D possibly TRBD1 on 5 matching bases. The CDR3 length is 14 residues. Trimming removed 5 bases at V and 0 bases at J, with 10 bases between. Germline loops: CDR1 SGHTA, CDR2 FQGNSA. CDR3: CASSLQGLNTEAFF. The CDR3 DNA is TGTGCCAGCAGCCTGCAGGGTTTGAACACTGAAGCTTTCTTT.

This chain connects TRBV2 to TRBJ1-2; D is uncertain. The CDR3 is 14 amino acids. CDR1 and CDR2 (germline): SNHLY, FYNNEI. V shed 2 bases and J shed 4 bases, with 11 bases lying between them. CDR3 in DNA: TGTGCCAGCAGTGAATATGAAAAGACCTATGGCTACACCTTC. It yields the protein CASSEYEKTYGYTF. Supplemented by reference TRBV2 and TRBJ1-2, the full variable domain reads EPEVTQTPSHQVTQMGQEVILRCVPISNHLYFYWYRQILGQKVEFLVSFYNNEISEKSEIFDDQFSVERPDGSNFTLKIRSTKLEDSAMYFCASSEYEKTYGYTFGSGTRLTVV.

The chain combines TRBV7-3 with TRBJ2-7; D uncertain. Trimming shortened V by 5 bases and J by 0 bases, and 14 bases separated the two germline ends. The germline gives CDR1 SGHTA, CDR2 FQGTGA. This CDR3 is 15 amino acids long. The CDR3 region has the DNA TGTGCCAGCAGCCCCCCCTCGCCCTTCTCCTACGAGCAGTACTTC. Translated: CASSPPSPFSYEQYF.

The chain combines TRBV7-2 with TRBJ2-7; 10 bases align to TRBD2. The CDR3 consists of 17 residues. Losses at the gene ends were 5 bases for V and 3 bases for J; bases not matched to a gene: 13. Germline V gives CDR1 SGHTA, CDR2 FQGNSA. CDR3 DNA sequence: TGTGCCAGCAGCCAGGCCCCTACTAGCGGGATAGGCTACGAGCAGTACTTC. This gives the protein CASSQAPTSGIGYEQYF.

There are a few counts of this clone. The chain joins TRBV19 to TRBJ1-6; D is ambiguous. Trimming removed 5 bases at V and 10 bases at J, with 12 bases between. CDR1 and CDR2 from the germline V gene are LNHDA and SQIVND (reference sequence). This CDR3 contains 13 residues. As DNA, the CDR3 is TGTGCCAGTAGTCTCCCGGTAGGCTCACCCCTCCACTTT. It translates to CASSLPVGSPLHF.

The gene calls are TRBV28 and TRBJ1-1, with TRBD1 as a possible D gene (5 bases). There are 14 residues in the CDR3. Germline V lookup: CDR1 MDHEN, CDR2 SYDVKM. V was clipped by 3 bases and J by 2 bases, with 10 bases between them. The CDR3 here is CASSLPGLNTEAFF. The CDR3 DNA reads as TGTGCCAGCAGTTTGCCAGGGTTAAACACTGAAGCTTTCTTT.

This clone was observed a single time. V is TRBV9 and J is TRBJ2-1; TRBD1 is a possible D gene (5 bases). Trimming took off 2 bases at V and 8 bases at J, with 11 bases between the two ends. CDR3 length: 13 amino acids. In germline, CDR1 is SGDLS, CDR2 YYNGEE. The CDR3 protein is CASSVQGGDEQFF. The CDR3 DNA reads as TGTGCCAGCAGCGTTCAGGGTGGAGATGAGCAGTTCTTC.

V is TRBV7-2 and J is TRBJ2-2; D might be TRBD1 (5 bases). The CDR3 consists of 14 residues. V was cut by 5 bases and J by 7 bases, with 14 bases left in between. CDR1 is SGHTA and CDR2 is FQGNSA in the germline V gene. The CDR3 here is CASSHQGSDGELFF. The CDR3 nucleotides read TGTGCCAGCAGCCATCAGGGTTCTGACGGGGAGCTGTTTTTT.